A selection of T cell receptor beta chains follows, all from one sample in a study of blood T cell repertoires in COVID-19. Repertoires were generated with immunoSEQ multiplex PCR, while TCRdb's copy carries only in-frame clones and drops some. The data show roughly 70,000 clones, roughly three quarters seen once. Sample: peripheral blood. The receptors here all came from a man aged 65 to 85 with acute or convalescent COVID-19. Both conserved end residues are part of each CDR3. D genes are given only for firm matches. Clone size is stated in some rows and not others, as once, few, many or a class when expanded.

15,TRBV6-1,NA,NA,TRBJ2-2,TGTGCCAGCAGTGAACTGGCCTCAGGCCGCGGGGAGCTGTTTTTT,CASSELASGRGELFF
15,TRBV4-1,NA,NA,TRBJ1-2,TGCGCCAGCAGCCAAGATCTAGGGGTTGACTATGGCTACACCTTC,CASSQDLGVDYGYTF
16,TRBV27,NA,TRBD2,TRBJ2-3,TGTGCCAGCAGTCCGCTTTGGGGGGGAGGCACAGATACGCAGTATTTT,CASSPLWGGGTDTQYF
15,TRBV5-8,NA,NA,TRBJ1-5,TGTGCCAGCATCGGTGACAGATATAGCAATCAGCCCCAGCATTTT,CASIGDRYSNQPQHF
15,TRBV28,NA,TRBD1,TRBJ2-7,TGTGCCAGCAGTACCTCCTCGACAGGGATCTACGAGCAGTACTTC,CASSTSSTGIYEQYF
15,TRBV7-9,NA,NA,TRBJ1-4,TGTGCCAGCAGCTTAACGGGACACCTTAATGAAAAACTGTTTTTT,CASSLTGHLNEKLFF
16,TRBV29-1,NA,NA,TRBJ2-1,TGCAGCGTTGAAGATCTGCGGGCCCCTCTCTACAATGAGCAGTTCTTC,CSVEDLRAPLYNEQFF
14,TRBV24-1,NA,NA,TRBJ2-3,TGTGCCACCAGTGATCCCGCCCGGGCAGATACGCAGTATTTT,CATSDPARADTQYF
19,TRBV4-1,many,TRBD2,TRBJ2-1,TGCGCCAGCAGCCATCCGCTCGGGACCAGCGGGAGATTAGGGAATGAGCAGTTCTTC,CASSHPLGTSGRLGNEQFF
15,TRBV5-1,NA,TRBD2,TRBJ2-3,TGCGCCAGCAGCTTGGCCAGCGGGGACACAGATACGCAGTATTTT,CASSLASGDTDTQYF
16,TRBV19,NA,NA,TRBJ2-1,TGTGCCAGTACCCCCTGGGGGCCTAGTTCCTACAATGAGCAGTTCTTC,CASTPWGPSSYNEQFF
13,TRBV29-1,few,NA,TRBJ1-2,TGCAGCGTTGATTCCGGGAAGGGCTATGGCTACACCTTC,CSVDSGKGYGYTF
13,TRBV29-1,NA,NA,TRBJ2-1,TGCAGCTTCGGGACTCAACCTTACAATGAGCAGTTCTTC,CSFGTQPYNEQFF
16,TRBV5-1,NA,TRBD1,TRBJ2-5,TGCGCCAGCAGCCCAAAGCCGGGACAGAGTGGGGAGACCCAGTACTTC,CASSPKPGQSGETQYF
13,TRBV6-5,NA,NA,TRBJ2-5,TGTGCCAGCAGGCAACAGGGAAGAGAGACCCAGTACTTC,CASRQQGRETQYF
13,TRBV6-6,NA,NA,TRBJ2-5,TGTGCCAGCAGTCACCGGGACACCAAGACCCAGTACTTC,CASSHRDTKTQYF
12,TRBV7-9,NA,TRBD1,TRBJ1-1,TGTGCCAGCAGCCTCGGACAGGGTCCAGCTTTCTTT,CASSLGQGPAFF
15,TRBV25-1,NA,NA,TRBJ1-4,TGTGCCAGCAGTCGATCCGGGGGGTTAGTTGAAAAACTGTTTTTT,CASSRSGGLVEKLFF
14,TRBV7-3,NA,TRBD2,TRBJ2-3,TGTGCCAGCAGCCCAAGCGGGAGACAAGATACGCAGTATTTT,CASSPSGRQDTQYF
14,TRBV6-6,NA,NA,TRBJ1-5,TGTGCCAGCACCAGCGGGGACCGAACCGGGCCCCAGCATTTT,CASTSGDRTGPQHF
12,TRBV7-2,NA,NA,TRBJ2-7,TGTGCCAGCAGCTTAGGCCGCGTGGAGCAGTACTTC,CASSLGRVEQYF
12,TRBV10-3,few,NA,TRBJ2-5,TGTGCCATCAGTGAACCAGGAGAGACCCAGTACTTC,CAISEPGETQYF
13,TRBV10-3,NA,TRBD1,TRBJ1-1,TGTGCCTCGAGCGGGACAGGGCTGATTGAAGCTTTCTTT,CASSGTGLIEAFF
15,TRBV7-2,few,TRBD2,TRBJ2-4,TGTGCCAGCAGCTTCCTAGCGGGAGGGACCAACATTCAGTACTTC,CASSFLAGGTNIQYF
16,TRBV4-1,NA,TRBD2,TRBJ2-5,TGCGCCAGCAGCAATCGGAAGCGGGAGGGTCAAGAGACCCAGTACTTC,CASSNRKREGQETQYF
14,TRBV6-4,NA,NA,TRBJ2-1,TGTGCCAGCAGTGACGAGGAGGGGTACAATGAGCAGTTCTTC,CASSDEEGYNEQFF
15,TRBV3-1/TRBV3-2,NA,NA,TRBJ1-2,TGTGCCAGCAGCCAAGAAGGGGGGGAATCCTATGGCTACACCTTC,CASSQEGGESYGYTF
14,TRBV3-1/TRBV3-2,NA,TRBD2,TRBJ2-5,TGTGCCAGCAACCCTGGGGGGGGGCAAGAGACCCAGTACTTC,CASNPGGGQETQYF
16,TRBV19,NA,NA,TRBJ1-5,TGTGCCAGTAGTAGCGGGAACGGAGGATTTGGTCAGCCCCAGCATTTT,CASSSGNGGFGQPQHF
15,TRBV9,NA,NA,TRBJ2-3,TGTGCCAGCAGCGTAGTCACCGGAGCGGGAGATACGCAGTATTTT,CASSVVTGAGDTQYF
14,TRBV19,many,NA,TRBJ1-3,TGTGCCAGTAGTGTGGACAGCGCTGGAAACACCATATATTTT,CASSVDSAGNTIYF
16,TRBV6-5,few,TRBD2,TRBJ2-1,TGTGCCAGCAGTTACGACCCGACTAGCGGAGGCAATGAGCAGTTCTTC,CASSYDPTSGGNEQFF